Below, 30 T cell receptor beta chains from the same sample are listed, as sequenced in a study of blood T cell repertoires in COVID-19. Only in-frame clones appear in the TCRdb table, and some are missing; sequencing was by immunoSEQ multiplex PCR. The sample includes approximately 400,000 clones, roughly four fifths of them seen just once. The source material was PBMCs or T cells enriched from blood (not recorded which). The receptors come from a woman in her forties or fifties who had recovered from COVID-19.

On this clone: This sample includes further DNA sequences coding for the same CDR3. The chain uses TRBV5-4 and TRBJ2-7; 7 bases are shared with TRBD1. CDR1 and CDR2 (germline): SGHNT, YYREEE (reference sequence). V dropped 1 base and J dropped 2; count of bases not matched to a gene: 0. The CDR3 consists of 13 residues. The CDR3 region has the DNA TGTGCCAGCAGCTTGCAGGGGGCCTACGAGCAGTACTTC. Protein sequence: CASSLQGAYEQYF. The full variable domain, with the rest looked up from reference TRBV5-4 and TRBJ2-7, is ETGVTQSPTHLIKTRGQQVTLRCSSQSGHNTVSWYQQALGQGPQFIFQYYREEENGRGNFPPRFSGLQFPNYSSELNVNALELDDSALYLCASSLQGAYEQYFGPGTRLTVT.

This rearrangement joins TRBV6-5 to TRBJ2-1, with TRBD2 identical over 12 bases. CDR3 size: 15 residues. Germline V gene lookup returns CDR1 MNHEY and CDR2 SVGAGI. Germline trimming cut 5 bases from V and 3 bases from J; bases unmatched to any gene: 2. DNA of the CDR3: TGTGCCAGCAGTAGGACTAGCGGGGACTACAATGAGCAGTTCTTC. This encodes CASSRTSGDYNEQFF.

The gene calls are TRBV25-1 and TRBJ1-1; D ambiguous. The CDR3 is 15 amino acids. Trimming cost V 6 bases and J 1 base, with 15 bases left between them. Germline lookup yields CDR1 MGHDK and CDR2 SYGVNS. The CDR3 is CASSSPGRGNTEAFF. The DNA of the CDR3 is TGTGCCAGCAGCTCCCCCGGGCGGGGGAACACTGAAGCTTTCTTT.

This clone was detected only once. The chain recombines TRBV11-2 with TRBJ1-1; D uncertain. This CDR3 contains 14 residues. The germline CDR1 and CDR2 sequences are SGHAT and FQNNGV. V was pared by 7 bases and J by 1 base, with 13 bases between. This chain's CDR3 is CASTIVRGNTEAFF. CDR3 sequence (DNA): TGTGCCAGCACCATAGTTAGAGGGAACACTGAAGCTTTCTTT.

The chain couples TRBV2 to TRBJ2-3; D not certain. Trimming shortened V by 10 bases and J by 1 base, and 18 bases separated the two germline ends. Germline V gene sequence: CDR1 SNHLY, CDR2 FYNNEI. The CDR3 is 15 amino acids. Here the CDR3 DNA reads TGTGCCACCGAAAACCCCGAGGCCCGCACAGATACGCAGTATTTT. This translates into CATENPEARTDTQYF.

This rearrangement joins TRBV11-2 to TRBJ2-5; 7 positions match TRBD1. The CDR3 has 15 residues. V was clipped by 2 bases and J by 0 bases; unmatched bases: 3. Germline loops: CDR1 SGHAT, CDR2 FQNNGV. CDR3 in amino acids: CASSLSGTDQETQYF. For the CDR3, the DNA is TGTGCCAGCAGCTTATCAGGGACAGACCAAGAGACCCAGTACTTC.

The chain employs TRBV29-1 and TRBJ2-3; D may be TRBD2 (6 bases). Trimming took 3 bases from V and 4 from J, leaving 14 bases between them. The CDR3 sequence is 14 residues long. CDR1 and CDR2 from the germline V gene are SQVTM and ANQGSEA. For the CDR3, the DNA is TGCAGCGTTGAGTGGGGGGATGACGCAGATACGCAGTATTTT. Translated, it gives CSVEWGDDADTQYF.

The chain has TRBV7-2 and TRBJ2-5; a possible D gene is TRBD1 (6 bases). Trimming removed 4 bases at V and 5 bases at J, with 11 bases between. Looked up from germline, CDR1 is SGHTA and CDR2 is FQGNSA. This CDR3 comprises 13 residues. CDR3 region: CASSYGTPETQYF. CDR3 DNA sequence: TGTGCCAGCAGCTACGGGACACCCGAGACCCAGTACTTC. Full variable domain (outside the CDR3, taken from reference TRBV7-2 and TRBJ2-5): GAGVSQSPSNKVTEKGKDVELRCDPISGHTALYWYRQSLGQGLEFLIYFQGNSAPDKSGLPSDRFSAERTGGSVSTLTIQRTQQEDSAVYLCASSYGTPETQYFGPGTRLLVL.

The chain uses TRBV7-2 and TRBJ1-5; possible D gene TRBD1, 5 bases. Germline CDR1 reads SGHTA; CDR2 reads FQGNSA. The CDR3 contains 17 residues. The V end lost 4 bases, the J end lost 0 bases, and 16 bases lay between the germline ends. The CDR3 is CASSSAEGQISNQPQHF. The CDR3 region has the DNA TGTGCCAGCAGCTCAGCGGAGGGGCAAATTAGCAATCAGCCCCAGCATTTT.

The chain recombines TRBV7-9 with TRBJ2-2; 7 nucleotides line up with TRBD1. V gave up 1 base and J gave up 1 base; unmatched junction bases: 3. The CDR3 covers 16 residues. CDR1 and CDR2 (germline): SEHNR, FQNEAQ (reference sequence). CDR3 coding DNA: TGTGCCAGCAGCTTAGAGGGGACAGTGAACACCGGGGAGCTGTTTTTT. This translates into CASSLEGTVNTGELFF.

The rearrangement joins TRBV2 to TRBJ2-1, with D possibly being TRBD1 (6 bases). CDR1 is SNHLY, CDR2 FYNNEI, per germline. V was clipped by 6 bases and J by 7 bases, with 10 bases between them. The CDR3 extends over 12 amino acids. The CDR3 reads CASRGAQNEQFF. CDR3 DNA: TGTGCCAGCAGGGGGGCCCAAAATGAGCAGTTCTTC.

The chain couples TRBV7-2 to TRBJ1-2, with D possibly being TRBD1 (5 bases). Trimming cost V 2 bases and J 8 bases, with 15 bases left between them. The CDR3 runs to 14 residues. Germline CDR1 is SGHTA and CDR2 is FQGNSA. CDR3 bases: TGTGCCAGCAGCTTACCGGGGGAGGGTTCAGGCTACACCTTC. Its translation: CASSLPGEGSGYTF.

The chain combines TRBV10-2 with TRBJ2-7, with 8 bases identical to TRBD1. CDR1 is WSHSY and CDR2 is SAAADI in the germline V gene. After removal of 3 bases from V and 3 bases from J, the junction contained 10 bases not matched to a gene. This CDR3 is built from 16 residues. The CDR3 bases are TGCGCCAGCAGTGATAGGTGGGACAGGCTAGACTACGAGCAGTACTTC. Encoded protein: CASSDRWDRLDYEQYF.

The rearrangement uses TRBV6-1 and TRBJ2-1; D is unresolved. V was trimmed by 1 base and J by 5 bases, leaving 6 bases between them. The V gene's germline CDR1 is MNHNS and CDR2 SASEGT. CDR3 size: 13 residues. The CDR3 DNA reads as TGTGCCAGCAGTGAAGACTACAACAATGAGCAGTTCTTC. Protein: CASSEDYNNEQFF.

The chain combines TRBV24-1 with TRBJ1-6, with 8 positions matching TRBD1. The trim removed 9 bases at V and 9 bases at J, leaving 6 bases unmatched. The CDR3 is 13 amino acids. Germline values: CDR1 KGHDR, CDR2 SFDVKD. As DNA, the CDR3 is TGTGCCACCCCCGGACAGGGTAGTTCACCCCTCCACTTT. Its protein product is CATPGQGSSPLHF.

Comment on this clone: Sequence at one end of the junction differs from germline and may be a read error. The genes are TRBV27 and TRBJ1-1; TRBD1 matches 7 bases. Germline V gene lookup returns CDR1 MNHEY and CDR2 SMNVEV (reference sequence). This CDR3 is 14 amino acids long. The CDR3 region is CASSLTGFNTEAFF. CDR3 bases: TGTGCCAGCAGTTTGACAGGGTTTAACACTGAAGCTTTTTTT.

The chain couples TRBV4-2 to TRBJ1-2; D is unresolved. Germline V gene sequence: CDR1 LGHNA, CDR2 YNFKEQ. The CDR3 is 13 residues long. The germline V and J ends were trimmed by 3 bases and 8 bases, with 13 bases remaining between them. CDR3 bases: TGTGCCAGCAGCCATCCCCAGGCGGGAGGCTACACCTTC. This sequence encodes CASSHPQAGGYTF.

The chain employs TRBV7-2 and TRBJ1-2, with TRBD1 matching over 9 bases. The CDR3 consists of 14 residues. V lost 5 bases to trimming and J lost 7 bases; unmatched junction nucleotides: 8. CDR1 is SGHTA, CDR2 FQGNSA, per germline. In DNA, the CDR3 is TGTGCCAGCAGCCCAAGGACAGGGGAGAGTGGCTACACCTTC. Its protein is CASSPRTGESGYTF.

This chain uses TRBV2 with TRBJ2-1; 8 bases align to TRBD2. Germline V gene data show CDR1 as SNHLY and CDR2 as FYNNEI. J lost 0 bases, V lost 10 bases, and 5 bases had no gene match. The length of the CDR3 is 14 residues. The DNA of the CDR3 is TGTGCCATCCGCGGGGGGAGCTCCTACAATGAGCAGTTCTTC. The encoded protein is CAIRGGSSYNEQFF.

In this sample, this clone turned up once. The rearrangement links TRBV9 to TRBJ1-2; D remains unclear. The CDR3 length is 15 residues. V lost 0 bases, J lost 1 base, and 10 bases lay in between. Germline CDR1 reads SGDLS; CDR2 reads YYNGEE. Here the CDR3 reads CASSVDRSLNYGYTF. For the CDR3, the DNA is TGTGCCAGCAGCGTAGATCGTAGCCTTAACTATGGCTACACCTTC.

The V call is TRBV2, the J call TRBJ1-5, with 10 bases identical to TRBD1. Germline assignment: CDR1 SNHLY and CDR2 FYNNEI. CDR3 length: 19 residues. With 5 bases clipped from V and 0 bases from J, the junction kept 13 bases outside the gene matches. DNA for the CDR3: TGTGCCAGCAGTCCCCGGAGGCAGGGGACAGGGGATAGCAATCAGCCCCAGCATTTT. Its protein is CASSPRRQGTGDSNQPQHF.

The rearrangement links TRBV5-1 to TRBJ1-2; unclear D gene. The length of the CDR3 is 15 residues. The V end lost 0 bases, the J end lost 3 bases, and 12 bases lay between the germline ends. Germline CDR1 reads SGHRS; CDR2 reads YFSETQ. CDR3 bases: TGCGCCAGCAGCTTGGACGGGTTAGAAGACTATGGCTACACCTTC. Translated: CASSLDGLEDYGYTF.

The chain uses TRBV27 and TRBJ1-2; no reliable D call. This CDR3 is built from 15 residues. Germline assignment: CDR1 MNHEY and CDR2 SMNVEV (reference sequence). The V end was cut by 0 bases, the J end by 8 bases, with 16 bases between. The CDR3 region is CASSLSSAASKGYTF. In DNA, the CDR3 is TGTGCCAGCAGTTTATCGTCCGCGGCATCTAAAGGCTACACCTTC.

This chain uses TRBV11-3 with TRBJ1-1; 9 positions agree with TRBD1. CDR1 and CDR2 from the germline V gene are SGHNT and YENEEA. The junction had 4 bases not matched to a gene; V was cut back by 3 bases and J by 2 bases. The CDR3 has 15 amino acids. The CDR3 bases are TGTGCCAGCAGCTTTCGGGACAGGGTCAACACTGAAGCTTTCTTT. Protein: CASSFRDRVNTEAFF.

This sequence joins TRBV2 and TRBJ1-1, with no clear D. The germline V and J ends were trimmed by 3 bases and 5 bases, with 22 bases remaining between them. CDR3 length: 17 amino acids. Germline V gene sequence: CDR1 SNHLY, CDR2 FYNNEI. The CDR3: CASSDLLTLGGKTEAFF. DNA of the CDR3: TGTGCCAGCAGTGACCTCCTCACTCTGGGAGGGAAGACTGAAGCTTTCTTT.

This chain joins TRBV5-4 and TRBJ1-2; TRBD1 is a possible D gene (5 bases). CDR1 is SGHNT, CDR2 YYREEE, per germline (reference sequence). V was clipped by 1 base and J by 8 bases, with 15 bases between them. The CDR3 extends over 14 amino acids. Here the CDR3 reads CASSLQGGRVGYTF. The CDR3, as DNA: TGTGCCAGCAGCTTGCAGGGAGGTCGAGTAGGCTACACCTTC.

The gene calls are TRBV28 and TRBJ1-6, with 8 bases that match TRBD1. Germline V CDR1 and CDR2: MDHEN, SYDVKM. The CDR3 is 15 residues long. Losses at the gene ends were 5 bases for V and 10 bases for J; bases not matched to a gene: 10. The CDR3 region is CASSPHGQGGSPLHF. The CDR3, as DNA: TGTGCCAGCAGTCCACACGGACAGGGCGGCTCACCCCTCCACTTT.

The chain has TRBV3-1 (or the pseudogene TRBV3-2) and TRBJ2-1, with TRBD2 as a possible D gene (5 bases). Germline assignment: CDR1 LGHDT and CDR2 YNNKEL (reference sequence). This CDR3 has 18 amino acids. V lost 0 bases and J 0 bases, leaving 15 bases between the germline ends. In DNA, the CDR3 is TGTGCCAGCAGCCAAGAGGAGGACGGGCCTAGCTCCTACAATGAGCAGTTCTTC. This sequence encodes CASSQEEDGPSSYNEQFF.

J is TRBJ1-1 and V is TRBV4-2, with D unclear. V lost 4 bases to trimming and J lost 6 bases, with 15 bases between them. The germline gives CDR1 LGHNA, CDR2 YNFKEQ. The length of the CDR3 is 14 residues. CDR3 residues: CASSPTLDGAEAFF. The CDR3 DNA is TGTGCCAGCAGCCCGACCCTCGACGGGGCTGAAGCTTTCTTT.

This clone was observed a few times. The chain recombines TRBV5-4 with TRBJ1-3; TRBD1 matches 9 bases. Germline V gives CDR1 SGHNT, CDR2 YYREEE (reference sequence). This CDR3 has 15 amino acids. V shed 3 bases, J shed 6 bases, and the junction held 7 bases outside the gene matches. The CDR3 loop reads CASSSGQGVENTIYF. The CDR3 nucleotides read TGTGCCAGCAGCTCGGGACAGGGCGTTGAAAACACCATATATTTT.